The 3 T cell receptor beta chains listed next were all sequenced from one sample in a study of blood T cell repertoires in COVID-19 (dated by TCRdb to 2020 to 2022). The receptor library was made with the immunoSEQ multiplex PCR assay. TCRdb obtained this table from immuneACCESS and retained in-frame rearrangements with V and J assigned. These tables miss some clones; where compared with another copy, unresolved V genes account for less than half of the shortfall, and the remainder is unexplained. Recorded for this sample are 200,000 to 250,000 clones; 83% of them occurred a single time. The top ten clonotypes cover over 1% of the sample. The sample was peripheral blood. Receptors originate from a woman in her thirties with COVID-19, enrolled during active disease.

Note on this clone: Other DNA sequences in the sample encode the same CDR3. The chain couples TRBV6-5 to TRBJ1-5; D not certain. The CDR3 loop spans 14 amino acids. Germline V gene data show CDR1 as MNHEY and CDR2 as SVGAGI. V lost 0 bases and J 7 bases, leaving 10 bases between the germline ends. The CDR3 coding sequence is TGTGCCAGCAGTTACTCCGAGGGAGACCAGCCCCAGCATTTT. Translation gives CASSYSEGDQPQHF.

The chain is built from TRBV23-1 and TRBJ1-5; D gene ambiguous. Being an ORF, TRBV23-1 has a function that is uncertain. The CDR3 is 12 residues long. V lost 8 bases and J lost 4, with 9 bases in between. The CDR3 loop is CASRHGNQPQHF. CDR3 in DNA: TGCGCCAGCCGACATGGGAATCAGCCCCAGCATTTT.

V gene TRBV28 combines with J gene TRBJ1-5; 12 bases map to TRBD1. CDR3 length: 17 amino acids. Germline values: CDR1 MDHEN, CDR2 SYDVKM. Unmatched junction bases numbered 14, after V lost 6 bases and J lost 8 bases. This chain's CDR3 is CASRAMRGQGASEPQHF. The CDR3 DNA sequence: TGTGCCAGCAGGGCGATGAGGGGACAGGGGGCTTCAGAGCCCCAGCATTTT.